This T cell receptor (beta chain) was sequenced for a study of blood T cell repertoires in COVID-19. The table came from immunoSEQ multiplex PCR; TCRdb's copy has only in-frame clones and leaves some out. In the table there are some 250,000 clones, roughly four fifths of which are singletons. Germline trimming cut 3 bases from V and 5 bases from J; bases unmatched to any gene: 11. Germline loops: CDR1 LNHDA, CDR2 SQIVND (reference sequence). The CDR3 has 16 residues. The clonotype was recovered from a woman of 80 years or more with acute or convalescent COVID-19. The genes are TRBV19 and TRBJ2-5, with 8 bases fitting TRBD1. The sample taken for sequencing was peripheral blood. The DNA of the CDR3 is TGTGCCAGTAGTATGAGTAGGACAGGGAATTTGGAGACCCAGTACTTC. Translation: CASSMSRTGNLETQYF. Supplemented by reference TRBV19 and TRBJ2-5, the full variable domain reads DGGITQSPKYLFRKEGQNVTLSCEQNLNHDAMYWYRQDPGQGLRLIYYSQIVNDFQKGDIAEGYSVSREKKESFPLTVTSAQKNPTAFYLCASSMSRTGNLETQYFGPGTRLLVL.